A selection of T cell receptor beta chains follows, all from one sample in a study of cytomegalovirus exposure and HLA in healthy donors. Sequencing used immunoSEQ multiplex PCR; TCRdb keeps in-frame clones, though not all of them. The sample yields a few hundred thousand clones, more than 60% seen once. Sequencing used PBMCs. Source of these receptors: a girl aged 2-9 years in good health and CMV-seronegative. Both conserved end residues are part of each CDR3. Fields, in order: V gene, J gene, clone size, D gene, CDR3 DNA, CDR3 protein. D genes are given only for firm matches. For some rows the clone size is stated as once, few or many, or as a class when expanded; others skip it.

TRBV4-1	TRBJ1-1	few	NA	TGCGCCAGCAGCCAAGAGGGTGGGGCTATGTTGGACACTGAAGCTTTCTTT	CASSQEGGAMLDTEAFF
TRBV7-8	TRBJ2-2	NA	TRBD2	TGTGCCAGCAGCCAAAGGGACTACCTAAACACCGGGGAGCTGTTTTTT	CASSQRDYLNTGELFF
TRBV30	TRBJ1-1	NA	NA	TGTGCCTGGCATTTTAGATCTTTGAACACTGAAGCTTTCTTT	CAWHFRSLNTEAFF
TRBV5-1	TRBJ1-2	NA	NA	TGCGCCAGCAGCTTGGGGGCAGGGGATGGCTACACCTTC	CASSLGAGDGYTF
TRBV9	TRBJ1-1	once	TRBD1	TGTGCCAGCAGCGTAGGCGGGACAGTGAACACTGAAGCTTTCTTT	CASSVGGTVNTEAFF
TRBV5-1	TRBJ2-7	NA	NA	TGCGCCAGCAGCTTGGCCAAGGGGGAATGGGACGAGCAGTACTTC	CASSLAKGEWDEQYF
TRBV4-1	TRBJ2-1	NA	TRBD2	TGCGCCAGCAGCCCCCAAACAAGCGGGAGGGGCAATGAGCAGTTCTTC	CASSPQTSGRGNEQFF
TRBV19	TRBJ2-3	once	TRBD1	TGTGCCAGTAGTACGGAAGACAGGGTGGGTGATACGCAGTATTTT	CASSTEDRVGDTQYF
TRBV6-1	TRBJ2-3	NA	NA	TGTGCCAGCAGGGGACTCGATACGCAGTATTTT	CASRGLDTQYF
TRBV2	TRBJ1-4	NA	TRBD1	TGTGCCAGCAGCCACAGGGGACCTAATGAAAAACTGTTTTTT	CASSHRGPNEKLFF
TRBV2	TRBJ2-3	NA	NA	TGTGCCAGCAGTGATCTCCGGAGAGAAAGCACAGATACGCAGTATTTT	CASSDLRRESTDTQYF